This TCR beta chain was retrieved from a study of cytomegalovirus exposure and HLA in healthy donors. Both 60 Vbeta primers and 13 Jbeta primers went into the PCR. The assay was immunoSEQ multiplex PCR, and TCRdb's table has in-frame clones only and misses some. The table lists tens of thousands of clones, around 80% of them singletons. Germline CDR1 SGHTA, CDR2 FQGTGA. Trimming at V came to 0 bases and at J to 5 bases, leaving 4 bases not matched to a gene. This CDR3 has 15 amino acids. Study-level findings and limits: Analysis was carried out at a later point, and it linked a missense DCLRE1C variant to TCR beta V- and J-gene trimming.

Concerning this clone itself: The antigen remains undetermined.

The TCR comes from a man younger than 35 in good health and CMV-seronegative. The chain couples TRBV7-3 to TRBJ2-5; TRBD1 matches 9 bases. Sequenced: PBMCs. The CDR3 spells CASSLTGTGMETQYF. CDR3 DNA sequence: TGTGCCAGCAGCTTAACCGGGACAGGGATGGAGACCCAGTACTTC.